This T cell receptor (beta chain) derives from a study of shared clonotypes between healthy human individuals. Study-level points and caveats: Sorted-subset sequencing, rarefaction showed, was incomplete despite large depth.

Replicate sorted-subset PCRs were loaded with 150 to 200 ng DNA, 25,000 to 30,000 T cell genomes. Sequencing used immunoSEQ multiplex PCR; TCRdb keeps in-frame clones, though not all of them. The table has under 200,000 clones, roughly 93% seen once; the top ten hold approximately 0.07%. The donors were adults (healthy and HIV-negative) with no recent acute infections or vaccinations. The authors divided CD4+ cells into CD45RA+ naive and CD45RA-negative memory subsets. This CDR3 is built from 13 residues. The V gene's germline CDR1 is KGHSH and CDR2 LQKENI. Between the trimmed V and J ends, which lost 2 bases and 6 bases, there was a span of 10 bases. This clone was seen a handful of times. Antigen unknown.

The chain is built from TRBV18 and TRBJ1-2; D remains unclear. This TCR was recovered from a woman in her 30s in good health. Sequences were obtained from naive CD4+ T cells sorted from blood. Subset reported: CD45RA+ positively selected. DNA for the CDR3: TGTGCCAGCTCACCAAGGGCTGACCATGGCTACACCTTC. This encodes CASSPRADHGYTF.